Only a few counts were recorded for the clone carrying this T cell receptor beta chain. These data belong to a study of blood T cell repertoires in COVID-19. Profiling relied on immunoSEQ multiplex PCR, and the TCRdb table lists in-frame clones only, not all of them. The sample contains 130,000 to 150,000 clones, about 80% of which appear only once. The V and J ends lost 1 base and 4 bases, in that order; junction bases with no gene match: 7. The CDR3 is 16 amino acids. CDR1 and CDR2 (germline): SGHTA, FQGTGA. The sample was peripheral blood. The sequence came from a man between 65 and 79 years old who had recovered from COVID-19. The V and J genes are TRBV7-3 and TRBJ2-1; 7 positions match TRBD2. The CDR3 coding sequence is TGTGCCAGCAGCTTAAACCCGGGGGGTTTGTACAATGAGCAGTTCTTC. Amino acids: CASSLNPGGLYNEQFF.